This TCR beta chain was sequenced in a study of siplizumab effects on memory and regulatory T cells. Notes on the study in general: Naive T cells were seemingly more diverse than memory cells, and major contributions to the alloresponse seemed to be made by them. Proliferating CD4+ or CD8+ clones, roughly 75-97% of them, lacked an assignable naive or memory phenotype.

Concerning this clone: What it recognizes is unknown.

Sequenced by immunoSEQ multiplex PCR; TCRdb stores in-frame clones only, minus some. The sample lists 70,000 to 90,000 clones, just over 90% occurring once. The V gene end was trimmed by 2 bases and the J gene end by 6 bases; junction bases not matched to a gene: 3. Germline CDR1 is SGHVS and CDR2 is FQNEAQ. The CDR3 totals 14 residues. The rearrangement links TRBV7-8 to TRBJ2-2; 7 nucleotides align to TRBD1. Sequenced: CD8+ T cells sorted from blood. This clonotype was obtained from a human donor in good health. In nucleotides, the CDR3 is TGTGCCAGCAGCTTATTGCAGGGGGCCGGGGAGCTGTTTTTT. The encoded protein is CASSLLQGAGELFF.